This section outlines one T cell receptor beta chain sequence together with its context. Its antigen remains unidentified. The data stem from a study of cytomegalovirus exposure and HLA in healthy donors. Across the study: Early on, a data release was issued that held tens of millions of unique TCRs from HLA-typed donors. Study findings and constraints: TCR beta V- and J-gene trimming was later associated with a missense DCLRE1C variant. Some segments of the V type, notably TRBV6-2 and TRBV6-3, were excluded as indistinguishable.

Trimming took 4 bases from V and 2 from J; bases not matched to a gene: 5. The CDR3 sequence is 15 residues long. Germline values: CDR1 SGHNT, CDR2 YYREEE (reference sequence). PCR involved 60 Vbeta and 13 Jbeta primers. TCRdb's table, derived via immunoSEQ multiplex PCR, lists solely in-frame clones and lacks some. The sample lists roughly 180,000 clones; approximately 80% were seen once. This chain joins TRBV5-4 and TRBJ2-2, with 7 bases fitting TRBD2. Sequences were obtained from PBMCs. This clonotype originated in a man younger than 35 in good health and CMV-seronegative. The CDR3 loop is CASSPRGLNTGELFF. The CDR3 nucleotides are TGTGCCAGCAGCCCTAGGGGACTAAACACCGGGGAGCTGTTTTTT.